This TCR beta chain was recovered during a study of blood T cell repertoires in COVID-19. Overall study context: Spain, Italy and the United States supplied samples that represented acute and convalescent COVID-19.

In the study's own analysis: Researchers report that nucleated cell counts were estimated from reference gene primer amplification. The table came from immunoSEQ multiplex PCR; TCRdb's copy has only in-frame clones and leaves some out. The V and J calls and clone size were taken over from that table, and D and trimming were inferred from the DNA. The sample lists fewer than 350,000 clones; 81% were seen once. The clonotype was recovered from a woman aged 55-70 years with active or convalescent COVID-19. Material: peripheral blood.

CDR3 loop: CASSLLQSGTEAFF. Here the CDR3 DNA reads TGCGCCAGCAGCTTGTTACAATCGGGCACTGAAGCTTTCTTT. The chain recombines TRBV5-1 with TRBJ1-1, with D hard to call. The CDR3 is 14 residues long. Germline assignment: CDR1 SGHRS and CDR2 YFSETQ. Trimming removed 1 base at V and 4 bases at J, with 11 bases between.